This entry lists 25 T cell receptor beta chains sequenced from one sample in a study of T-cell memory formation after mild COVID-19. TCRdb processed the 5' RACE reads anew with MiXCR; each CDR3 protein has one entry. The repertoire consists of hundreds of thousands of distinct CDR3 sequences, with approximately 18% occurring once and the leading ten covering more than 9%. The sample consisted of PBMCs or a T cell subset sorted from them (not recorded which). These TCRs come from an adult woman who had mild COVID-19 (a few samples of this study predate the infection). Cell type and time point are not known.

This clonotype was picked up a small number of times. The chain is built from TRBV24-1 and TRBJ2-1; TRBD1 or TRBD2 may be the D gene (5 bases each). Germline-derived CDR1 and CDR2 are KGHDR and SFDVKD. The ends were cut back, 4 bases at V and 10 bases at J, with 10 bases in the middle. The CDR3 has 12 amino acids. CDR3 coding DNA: TGTGCCACCAGTGACTTCCGGGACGAGCAGTTCTTC. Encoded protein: CATSDFRDEQFF.

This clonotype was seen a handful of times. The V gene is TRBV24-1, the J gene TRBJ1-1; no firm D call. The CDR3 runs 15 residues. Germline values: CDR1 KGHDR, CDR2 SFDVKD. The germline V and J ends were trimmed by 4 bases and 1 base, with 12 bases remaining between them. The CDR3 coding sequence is TGTGCCACCAGTGACCCAGGCTCAGGGAACACTGAAGCTTTCTTT. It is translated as CATSDPGSGNTEAFF.

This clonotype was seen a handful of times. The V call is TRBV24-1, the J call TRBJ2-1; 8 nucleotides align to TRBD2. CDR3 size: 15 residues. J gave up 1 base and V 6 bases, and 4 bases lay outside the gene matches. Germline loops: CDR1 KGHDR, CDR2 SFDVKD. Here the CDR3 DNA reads TGTGCCACCAGTACCGGGACTAGGTCCTACAATGAGCAGTTCTTC. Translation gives CATSTGTRSYNEQFF.

This chain's CDR3 is CARLVRGTEAFF. CDR3 sequence (DNA): TGTGCCAGACTCGTACGGGGCACTGAAGCTTTCTTT. The rearrangement links TRBV2 to TRBJ1-1; D uncertain. The germline V gene encodes CDR1 SNHLY and CDR2 FYNNEI. Trimming removed 9 bases at V and 4 bases at J, with 12 bases between. The CDR3 spans 12 residues.

The CDR3 loop reads CSARGQSMYAFF. DNA for the CDR3: TGCAGTGCTAGGGGACAATCAATGTACGCTTTCTTT. The chain recombines TRBV20-1 with TRBJ1-1; TRBD1 is a possible D gene (6 bases). CDR1 and CDR2 from the germline V gene are DFQATT and SNEGSKA (reference sequence). Trimming removed 3 bases at V and 11 bases at J, with 16 bases between. The CDR3 spans 12 residues.

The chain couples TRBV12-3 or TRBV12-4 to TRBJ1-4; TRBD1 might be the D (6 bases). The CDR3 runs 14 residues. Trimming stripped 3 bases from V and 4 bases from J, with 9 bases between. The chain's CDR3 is CASSFEGVNEKLFF. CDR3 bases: TGTGCCAGCAGTTTTGAGGGGGTTAATGAAAAACTGTTTTTT.

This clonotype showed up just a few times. The CDR3 nucleotides read TGTGCCAGCAGTTACCTCTGGACAGGTGAGAACACTGAAGCTTTCTTT. Its translation: CASSYLWTGENTEAFF. This chain uses TRBV6-5 with TRBJ1-1, with 7 bases aligning to TRBD1. The CDR3 has 16 amino acids. The germline CDR1 and CDR2 sequences are MNHEY and SVGAGI. Germline trimming cut 2 bases from V and 1 base from J; bases unmatched to any gene: 7.

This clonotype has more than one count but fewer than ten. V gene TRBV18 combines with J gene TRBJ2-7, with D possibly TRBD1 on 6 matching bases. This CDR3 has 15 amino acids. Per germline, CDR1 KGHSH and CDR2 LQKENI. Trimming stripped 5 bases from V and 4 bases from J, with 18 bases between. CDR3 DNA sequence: TGTGCCAGCTCAAGGGTACAACAGGGTACTTACGAGCAGTACTTC. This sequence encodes CASSRVQQGTYEQYF. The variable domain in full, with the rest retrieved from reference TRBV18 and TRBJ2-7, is NAGVMQNPRHLVRRRGQEARLRCSPMKGHSHVYWYRQLPEEGLKFMVYLQKENIIDESGMPKERFSAEFPKEGPSILRIQQVVRGDSAAYFCASSRVQQGTYEQYFGPGTRLTVT.

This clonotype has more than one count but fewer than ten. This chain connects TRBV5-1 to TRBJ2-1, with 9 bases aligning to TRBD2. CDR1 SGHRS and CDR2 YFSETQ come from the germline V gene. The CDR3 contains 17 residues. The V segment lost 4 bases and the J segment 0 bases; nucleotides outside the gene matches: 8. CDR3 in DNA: TGCGCCAGCAGCCAGCCCGTAGCGGGAGACTCCTACAATGAGCAGTTCTTC. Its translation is CASSQPVAGDSYNEQFF.

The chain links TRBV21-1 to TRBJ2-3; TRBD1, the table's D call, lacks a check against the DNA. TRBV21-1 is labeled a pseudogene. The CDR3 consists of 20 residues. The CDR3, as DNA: TGTGCCAGCAGGACCGGACAGGGGCCTCCTCTTCTTTTTAGCACAGATACGCAGTATTTT. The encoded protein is CASRTGQGPPLLFSTDTQYF.

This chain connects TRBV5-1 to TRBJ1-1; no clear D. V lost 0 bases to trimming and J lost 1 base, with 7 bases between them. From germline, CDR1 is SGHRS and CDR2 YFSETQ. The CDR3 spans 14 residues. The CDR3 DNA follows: TGCGCCAGCAGCTTGGGGAGCTCGAACACTGAAGCTTTCTTT. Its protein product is CASSLGSSNTEAFF.

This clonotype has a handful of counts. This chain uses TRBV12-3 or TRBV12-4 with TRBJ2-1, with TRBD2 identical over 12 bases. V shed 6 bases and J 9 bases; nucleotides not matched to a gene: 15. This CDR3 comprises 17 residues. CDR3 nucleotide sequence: TGTGCCAGCAGCTCCCTAGCGGGGGGGCATCAGTGGATTGAGCAGTTCTTC. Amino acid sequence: CASSSLAGGHQWIEQFF.

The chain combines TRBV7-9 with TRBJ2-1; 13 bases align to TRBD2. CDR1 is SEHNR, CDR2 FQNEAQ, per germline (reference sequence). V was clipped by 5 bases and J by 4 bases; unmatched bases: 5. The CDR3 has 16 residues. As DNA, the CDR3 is TGTGCCAGCAGCCACGGGACTAGCGGGACTTACAATGAGCAGTTCTTC. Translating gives CASSHGTSGTYNEQFF. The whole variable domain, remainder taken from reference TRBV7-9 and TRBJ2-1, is DTGVSQNPRHKITKRGQNVTFRCDPISEHNRLYWYRQTLGQGPEFLTYFQNEAQLEKSRLLSDRFSAERPKGSFSTLEIQRTEQGDSAMYLCASSHGTSGTYNEQFFGPGTRLTVL.

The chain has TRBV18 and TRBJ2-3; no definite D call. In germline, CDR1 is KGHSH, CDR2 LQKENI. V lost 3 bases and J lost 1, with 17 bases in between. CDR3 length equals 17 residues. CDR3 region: CASSPLRAGYGTDTQYF. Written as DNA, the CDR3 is TGTGCCAGCTCACCTCTCCGGGCAGGTTATGGCACAGATACGCAGTATTTT.

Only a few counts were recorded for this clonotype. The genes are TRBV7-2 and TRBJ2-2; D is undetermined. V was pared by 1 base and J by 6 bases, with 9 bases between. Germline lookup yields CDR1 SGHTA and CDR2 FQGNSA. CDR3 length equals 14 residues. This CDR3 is CASSLVYPAGELFF. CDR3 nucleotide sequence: TGTGCCAGCAGCTTAGTTTATCCAGCCGGGGAGCTGTTTTTT.

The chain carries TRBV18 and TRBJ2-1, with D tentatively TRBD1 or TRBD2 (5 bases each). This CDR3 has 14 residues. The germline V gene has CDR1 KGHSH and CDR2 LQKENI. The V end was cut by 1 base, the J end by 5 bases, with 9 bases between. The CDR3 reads CASSPQGRDNEQFF. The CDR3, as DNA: TGTGCCAGCTCACCACAGGGACGTGACAATGAGCAGTTCTTC.

This CDR3 is CSVESRGQPYEQYF. CDR3 bases: TGCAGCGTTGAATCCAGGGGACAGCCCTACGAGCAGTACTTC. J is TRBJ2-7 and V is TRBV29-1; 7 bases line up with TRBD1. After removal of 2 bases from V and 2 bases from J, the junction contained 6 bases not matched to a gene. The CDR3 covers 14 residues. The germline V gene encodes CDR1 SQVTM and CDR2 ANQGSEA.

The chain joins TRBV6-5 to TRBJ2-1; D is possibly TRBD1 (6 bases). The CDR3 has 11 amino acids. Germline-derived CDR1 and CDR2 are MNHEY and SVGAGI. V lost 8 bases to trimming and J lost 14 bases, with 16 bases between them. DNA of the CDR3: TGTGCCAGCCTAGATCAGGGGCGGGAGTTCTTC. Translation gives CASLDQGREFF.

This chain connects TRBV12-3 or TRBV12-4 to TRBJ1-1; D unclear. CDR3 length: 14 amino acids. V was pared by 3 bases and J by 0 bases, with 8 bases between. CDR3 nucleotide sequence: TGTGCCAGCAGTTTTGTCGGGATGAACACTGAAGCTTTCTTT. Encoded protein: CASSFVGMNTEAFF.

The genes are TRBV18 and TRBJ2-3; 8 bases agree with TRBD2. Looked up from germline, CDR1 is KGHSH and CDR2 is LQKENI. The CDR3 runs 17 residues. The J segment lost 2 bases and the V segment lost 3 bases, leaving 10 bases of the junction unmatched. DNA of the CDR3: TGTGCCAGCTCACCGAACTACGGCGGGGGGTTCACAGATACGCAGTATTTT. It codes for CASSPNYGGGFTDTQYF.

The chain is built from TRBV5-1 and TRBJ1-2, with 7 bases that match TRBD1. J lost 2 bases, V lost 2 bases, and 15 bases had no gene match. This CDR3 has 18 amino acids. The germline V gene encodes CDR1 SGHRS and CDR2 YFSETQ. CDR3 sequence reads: CASSFTRSGTDLNYGYTF. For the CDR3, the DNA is TGCGCCAGCAGCTTCACCAGATCCGGGACAGACCTAAACTATGGCTACACCTTC.

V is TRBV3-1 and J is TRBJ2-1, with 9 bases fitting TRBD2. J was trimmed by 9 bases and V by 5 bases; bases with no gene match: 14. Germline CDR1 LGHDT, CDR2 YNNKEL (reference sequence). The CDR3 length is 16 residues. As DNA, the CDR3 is TGTGCCAGCAGCTCCTCTAGCGGGACCCGGTGGGGTGAGCAGTTCTTC. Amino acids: CASSSSSGTRWGEQFF.

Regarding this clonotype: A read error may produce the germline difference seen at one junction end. The CDR3 DNA is TGTGCTAGCAGCTTCGGTAAAGGGGAGCAGTTCTTC. Translating gives CASSFGKGEQFF. The chain links TRBV7-7 to TRBJ2-1; D unclear. The CDR3 has 12 residues. The germline V gene encodes CDR1 SSHAT and CDR2 FNYEAQ (reference sequence).

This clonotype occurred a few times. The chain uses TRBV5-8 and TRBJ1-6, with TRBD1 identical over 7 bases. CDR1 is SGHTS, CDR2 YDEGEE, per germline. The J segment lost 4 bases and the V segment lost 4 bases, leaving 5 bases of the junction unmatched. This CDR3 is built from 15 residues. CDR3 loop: CASSPGTVYNSPLHF. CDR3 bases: TGTGCCAGCAGCCCGGGGACAGTATATAATTCACCCCTCCACTTT.

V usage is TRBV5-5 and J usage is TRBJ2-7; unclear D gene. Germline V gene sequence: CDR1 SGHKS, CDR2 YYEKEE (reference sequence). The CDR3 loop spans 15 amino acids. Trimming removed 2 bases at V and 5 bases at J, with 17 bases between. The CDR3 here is CASSLLDSTWDEQYF. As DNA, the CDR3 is TGTGCCAGCAGCTTACTTGATTCTACTTGGGACGAGCAGTACTTC.